The rows below give T cell receptor beta chains drawn from one sample of a study of OX40 agonist ivuxolimab in advanced cancers. The table came from immunoSEQ multiplex PCR; TCRdb's copy has only in-frame clones and leaves some out. The sample carries some 70,000 clones, approximately 90% recorded once. Sequenced here: CD4+ or CD8+ T cells sorted from blood, sampled in a trial of the OX40 agonist ivuxolimab. All receptors derive from an adult with an advanced solid tumor such as melanoma, head and neck, liver or kidney cancer. Each CDR3 is given with its conserved first and last residue. The D gene is left open where the match is weak. Some rows have no size entry. The others give once, few or many, or a class for an expanded clone.

abundance,d_gene,j_gene,v_gene,CDR3nt,CDR3aa
.,.,TRBJ1-2,TRBV5-4,TGTGCCAGCAGCTCCCAGATCCAGACCCATAGTGGCTACACCTTC,CASSSQIQTHSGYTF
.,TRBD2,TRBJ2-1,TRBV11-3,TGTGCCAGCAGTCAGGGGTACCTCGGACTAGCCCCTCACAATGAGCAGTTCTTC,CASSQGYLGLAPHNEQFF
.,TRBD1,TRBJ1-5,TRBV4-2,TGTGCCAGCAGCCAGACAGGGTCGCAGCCCCAGCATTTT,CASSQTGSQPQHF
.,.,TRBJ2-7,TRBV2,TGTGCCAGCAGTGAAGCACTAGAGGTCTACAGGTACGAGCAGTACTTC,CASSEALEVYRYEQYF
.,TRBD2,TRBJ2-5,TRBV5-1,TGCGCCAGCAGGAGACTAGCGGGAGACGAGACCCAGTACTTC,CASRRLAGDETQYF
.,.,TRBJ1-5,TRBV4-1,TGCGCCAGCAGCCAAGTAGGGATCCCCGAGCCCCAGCATTTT,CASSQVGIPEPQHF
.,TRBD2,TRBJ2-7,TRBV7-2,TGTGCCAGCAGCTCATATGGGACTAGCGGAGCCTACGAGCAGTACTTC,CASSSYGTSGAYEQYF
.,.,TRBJ1-5,TRBV7-2,TGTGCCAGCAGCTCCCGCCCATTGTGGGCAGGCTATAGCAATCAGCCCCAGCATTTT,CASSSRPLWAGYSNQPQHF
.,.,TRBJ2-2,TRBV5-1,TGCGCCAGCAGCTTGCAGCACACCGGGGAGCTGTTTTTT,CASSLQHTGELFF
.,.,TRBJ1-5,TRBV28,TGTGCCAGCAGTTTAAGGGTCGGTGGGGGGAATCAGCCCCAGCATTTT,CASSLRVGGGNQPQHF
.,.,TRBJ1-3,TRBV9,TGTGCCAGCAGCGTAGGGGGGGGATCCTCTGGAAACACCATATATTTT,CASSVGGGSSGNTIYF
.,.,TRBJ1-1,TRBV18,TGTGCCAGCTCACCACCCGGGGCACTGAACACTGAAGCTTTCTTT,CASSPPGALNTEAFF
.,TRBD2,TRBJ2-3,TRBV7-3,TGTGCCAGCAGCTTAAGGGCTAGCGGCGCAGATACGCAGTATTTT,CASSLRASGADTQYF
.,.,TRBJ2-7,TRBV7-2,TGTGCCAGCAGCTTAGATGTCAGGGTCTACGAGCAGTACTTC,CASSLDVRVYEQYF
.,.,TRBJ2-7,TRBV13,TGTGCCAGCAGTTCCGGACTGCTTTACGAGCAGTACTTC,CASSSGLLYEQYF
.,.,TRBJ2-2,TRBV28,TGTGCCAGCATCCGGACACAAATTACCGGGGAGCTGTTTTTT,CASIRTQITGELFF
.,TRBD1,TRBJ2-7,TRBV10-3,TGTGCCATCAGTGACCCCGGGACAGTACAGGTCGGGCAGTACTTC,CAISDPGTVQVGQYF
.,.,TRBJ2-6,TRBV27,TGTGCCAGCAGTTTTAAAATCATAGGGGTTTCTGGGGCCAACGTCCTGACTTTC,CASSFKIIGVSGANVLTF
.,.,TRBJ2-5,TRBV5-1,TGCGCCAGCAGCTTAGGGCCAGGGTCCCAAGAGACCCAGTACTTC,CASSLGPGSQETQYF
.,.,TRBJ1-4,TRBV7-9,TGTGCCAGCAGCTTAGGTGCAACTAATGAAAAACTGTTTTTT,CASSLGATNEKLFF
.,.,TRBJ1-1,TRBV28,TGTGCCAGCAGTTTGGGGAGGGCTTTCTTT,CASSLGRAFF
few,.,TRBJ1-2,TRBV7-9,TGTGCCAGCAGCTCTAGTTACTATGGCTACACCTTC,CASSSSYYGYTF
.,TRBD1,TRBJ1-2,TRBV7-2,TGTGCCAGCAGCGGAGGGGACAGGGTCTTTGGCTACACCTTC,CASSGGDRVFGYTF
.,.,TRBJ1-5,TRBV5-6,TGTGCCAGCAGCTTGCGGGACACTAGCAATCAGCCCCAGCATTTT,CASSLRDTSNQPQHF
.,.,TRBJ2-7,TRBV10-3,TGTGCCATCAGTTCAGGGGGGTGGGAGCAGTACTTC,CAISSGGWEQYF
.,.,TRBJ1-3,TRBV11-2,TGTGGCTGTAGGGGAGGTGGAAACACCATATATTTT,CGCRGGGNTIYF
.,TRBD1,TRBJ2-2,TRBV7-2,TGTGCCAGCAGCCAGAGGACAGGGAACACCGGGGAGCTGTTTTTT,CASSQRTGNTGELFF
.,.,TRBJ1-4,TRBV28,TGTGCCAGCAGCAGGAGGTCCGAAAAACTGTTTTTT,CASSRRSEKLFF
.,TRBD1,TRBJ2-7,TRBV30,TGTGCCTGGAGTCCCCAGACAGGGGAAGCCTACGAGCAGTACTTC,CAWSPQTGEAYEQYF